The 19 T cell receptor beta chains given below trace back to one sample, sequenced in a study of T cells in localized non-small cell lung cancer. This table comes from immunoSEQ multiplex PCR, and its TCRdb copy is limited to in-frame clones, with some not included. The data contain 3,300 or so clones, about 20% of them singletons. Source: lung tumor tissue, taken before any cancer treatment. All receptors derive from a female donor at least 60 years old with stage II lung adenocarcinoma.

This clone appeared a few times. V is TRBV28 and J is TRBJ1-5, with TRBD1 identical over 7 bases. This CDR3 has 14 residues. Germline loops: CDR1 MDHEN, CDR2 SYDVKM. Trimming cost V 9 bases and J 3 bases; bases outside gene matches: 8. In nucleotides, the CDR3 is TGTGCCAGTAAGGGGGCTATCCCCAATCAGCCCCAGCATTTT. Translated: CASKGAIPNQPQHF.

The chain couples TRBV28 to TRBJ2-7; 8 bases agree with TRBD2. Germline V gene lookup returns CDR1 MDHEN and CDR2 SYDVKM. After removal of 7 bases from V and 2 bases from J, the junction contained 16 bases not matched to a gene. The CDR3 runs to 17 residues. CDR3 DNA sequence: TGTGCCAGCAATCTTAGGGGGAGAGCGGGAGCGACCTACGAGCAGTACTTC. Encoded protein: CASNLRGRAGATYEQYF.

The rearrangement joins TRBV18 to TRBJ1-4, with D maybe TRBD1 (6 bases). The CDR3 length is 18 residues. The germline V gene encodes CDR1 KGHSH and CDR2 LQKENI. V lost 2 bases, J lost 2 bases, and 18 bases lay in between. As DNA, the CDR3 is TGTGCCAGCTCACCATATCAGGGGCGGTCTGTGACTAATGAAAAACTGTTTTTT. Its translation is CASSPYQGRSVTNEKLFF.

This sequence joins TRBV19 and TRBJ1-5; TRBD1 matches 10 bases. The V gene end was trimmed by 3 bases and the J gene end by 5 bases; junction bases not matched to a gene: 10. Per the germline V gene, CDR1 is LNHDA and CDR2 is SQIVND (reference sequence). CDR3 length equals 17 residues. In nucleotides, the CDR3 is TGTGCCAGTAGTATCCGGGGTTCGGGGACAGGGGATCAGCCCCAGCATTTT. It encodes CASSIRGSGTGDQPQHF.

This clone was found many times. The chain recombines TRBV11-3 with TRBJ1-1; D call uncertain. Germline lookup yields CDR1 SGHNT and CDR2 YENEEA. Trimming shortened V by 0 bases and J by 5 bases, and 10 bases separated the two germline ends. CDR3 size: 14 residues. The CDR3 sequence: CASSLDRYGTEAFF. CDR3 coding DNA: TGTGCCAGCAGCTTAGATAGGTATGGGACTGAAGCTTTCTTT.

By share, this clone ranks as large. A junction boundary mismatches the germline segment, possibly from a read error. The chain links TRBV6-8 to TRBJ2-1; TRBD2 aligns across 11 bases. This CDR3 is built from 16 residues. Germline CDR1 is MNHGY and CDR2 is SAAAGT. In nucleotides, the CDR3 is TGTGCCAGCAGTGACTCTAGCGGGAGGACTTACAATGAGCAGTTCTTC. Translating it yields CASSDSSGRTYNEQFF.

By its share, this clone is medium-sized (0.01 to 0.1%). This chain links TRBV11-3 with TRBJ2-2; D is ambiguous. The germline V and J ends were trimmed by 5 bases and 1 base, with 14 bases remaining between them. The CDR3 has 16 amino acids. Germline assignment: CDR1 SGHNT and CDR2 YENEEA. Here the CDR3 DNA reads TGTGCCAGCAGCAACCGGACGGGCGGGAACACCGGGGAGCTGTTTTTT. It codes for CASSNRTGGNTGELFF. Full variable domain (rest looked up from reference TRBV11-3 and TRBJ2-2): EAGVVQSPRYKIIEKKQPVAFWCNPISGHNTLYWYLQNLGQGPELLIRYENEEAVDDSQLPKDRFSAERLKGVDSTLKIQPAELGDSAVYLCASSNRTGGNTGELFFGEGSRLTVL.

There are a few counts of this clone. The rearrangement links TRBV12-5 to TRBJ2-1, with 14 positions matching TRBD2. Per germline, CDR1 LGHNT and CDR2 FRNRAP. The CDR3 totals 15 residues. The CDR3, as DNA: TGTGCCAGCGGGACTAGCGGGAGTTTTGGCAATGAGCAGTTCTTC. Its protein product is CASGTSGSFGNEQFF.

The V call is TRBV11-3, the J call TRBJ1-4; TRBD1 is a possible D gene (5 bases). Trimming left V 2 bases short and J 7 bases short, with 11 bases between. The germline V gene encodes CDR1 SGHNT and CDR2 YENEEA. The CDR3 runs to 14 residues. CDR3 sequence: CASSLRDGGEKLFF. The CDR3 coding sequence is TGTGCCAGCAGCTTAAGGGACGGGGGTGAAAAACTGTTTTTT. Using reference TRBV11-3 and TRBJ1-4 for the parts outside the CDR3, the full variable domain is EAGVVQSPRYKIIEKKQPVAFWCNPISGHNTLYWYLQNLGQGPELLIRYENEEAVDDSQLPKDRFSAERLKGVDSTLKIQPAELGDSAVYLCASSLRDGGEKLFFGSGTQLSVL.

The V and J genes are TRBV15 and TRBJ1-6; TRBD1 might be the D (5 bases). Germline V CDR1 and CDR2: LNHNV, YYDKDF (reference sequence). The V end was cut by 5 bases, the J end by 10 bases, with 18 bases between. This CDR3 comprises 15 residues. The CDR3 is CATSPHRDAGSPLHF. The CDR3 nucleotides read TGTGCCACCAGCCCCCATAGGGACGCTGGGTCACCCCTCCACTTT.

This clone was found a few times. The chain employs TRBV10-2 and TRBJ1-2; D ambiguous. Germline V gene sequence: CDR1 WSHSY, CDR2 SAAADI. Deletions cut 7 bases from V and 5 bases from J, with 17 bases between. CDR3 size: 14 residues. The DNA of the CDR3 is TGCGCCAGCACCCCTTCGGGGTCCCGATATGGCTACACCTTC. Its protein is CASTPSGSRYGYTF.

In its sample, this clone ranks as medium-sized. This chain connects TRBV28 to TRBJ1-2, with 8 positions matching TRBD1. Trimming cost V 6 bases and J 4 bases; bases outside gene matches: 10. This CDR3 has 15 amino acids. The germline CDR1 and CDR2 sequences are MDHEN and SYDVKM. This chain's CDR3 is CASRPPTGVIYGYTF. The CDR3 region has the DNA TGTGCCAGCAGACCACCGACAGGGGTGATCTATGGCTACACCTTC.

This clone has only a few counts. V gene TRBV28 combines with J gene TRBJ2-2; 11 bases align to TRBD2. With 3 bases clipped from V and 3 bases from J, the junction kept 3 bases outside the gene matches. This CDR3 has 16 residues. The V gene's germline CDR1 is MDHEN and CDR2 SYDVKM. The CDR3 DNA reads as TGTGCCAGCAGTTTCCTAGCGGGAGGCCACACCGGGGAGCTGTTTTTT. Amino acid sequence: CASSFLAGGHTGELFF.

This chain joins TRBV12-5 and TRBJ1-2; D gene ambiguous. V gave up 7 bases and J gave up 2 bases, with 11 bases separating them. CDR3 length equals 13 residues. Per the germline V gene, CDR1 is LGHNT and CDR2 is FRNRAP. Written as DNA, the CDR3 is TGTGCTAGTGCCACCGACGTGAACTATGGCTACACCTTC. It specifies CASATDVNYGYTF.

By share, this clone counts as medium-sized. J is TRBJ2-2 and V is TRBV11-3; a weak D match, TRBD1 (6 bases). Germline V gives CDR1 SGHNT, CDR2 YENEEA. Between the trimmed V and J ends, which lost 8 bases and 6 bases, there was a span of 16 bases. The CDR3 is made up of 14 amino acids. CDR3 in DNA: TGTGCCAGCCATTCAGGGGAGCGACCCGGGGAGCTGTTTTTT. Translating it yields CASHSGERPGELFF.

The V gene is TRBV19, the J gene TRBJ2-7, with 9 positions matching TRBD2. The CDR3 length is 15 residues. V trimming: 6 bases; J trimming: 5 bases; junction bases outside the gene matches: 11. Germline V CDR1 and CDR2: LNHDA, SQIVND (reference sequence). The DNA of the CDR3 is TGTGCCAGTAGCCACCCCGGGACTAGCTCGCACGAGCAGTACTTC. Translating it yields CASSHPGTSSHEQYF.

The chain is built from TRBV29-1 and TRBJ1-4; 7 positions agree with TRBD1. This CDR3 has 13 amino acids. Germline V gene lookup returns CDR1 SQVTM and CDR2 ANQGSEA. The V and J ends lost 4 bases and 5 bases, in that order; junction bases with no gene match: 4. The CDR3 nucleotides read TGCAGCGTTGCCAGACAGGGAAATGAAAAACTGTTTTTT. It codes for CSVARQGNEKLFF.

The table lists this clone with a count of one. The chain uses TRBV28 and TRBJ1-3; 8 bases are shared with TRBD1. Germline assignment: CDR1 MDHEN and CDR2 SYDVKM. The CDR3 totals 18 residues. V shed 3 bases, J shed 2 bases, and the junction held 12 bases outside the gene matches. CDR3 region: CASSLLAGTGFPGNTIYF. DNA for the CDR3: TGTGCCAGCAGTTTGCTGGCCGGGACAGGCTTCCCTGGAAACACCATATATTTT.

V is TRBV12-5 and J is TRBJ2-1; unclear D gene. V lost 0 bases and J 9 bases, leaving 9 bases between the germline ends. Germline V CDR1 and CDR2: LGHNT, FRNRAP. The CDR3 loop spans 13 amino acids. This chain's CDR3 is CASGLVESSEQFF. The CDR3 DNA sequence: TGTGCTAGTGGTTTGGTAGAGTCGTCTGAGCAGTTCTTC. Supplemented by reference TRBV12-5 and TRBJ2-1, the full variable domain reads DARVTQTPRHKVTEMGQEVTMRCQPILGHNTVFWYRQTMMQGLELLAYFRNRAPLDDSGMPKDRFSAEMPDATLATLKIQPSEPRDSAVYFCASGLVESSEQFFGPGTRLTVL.